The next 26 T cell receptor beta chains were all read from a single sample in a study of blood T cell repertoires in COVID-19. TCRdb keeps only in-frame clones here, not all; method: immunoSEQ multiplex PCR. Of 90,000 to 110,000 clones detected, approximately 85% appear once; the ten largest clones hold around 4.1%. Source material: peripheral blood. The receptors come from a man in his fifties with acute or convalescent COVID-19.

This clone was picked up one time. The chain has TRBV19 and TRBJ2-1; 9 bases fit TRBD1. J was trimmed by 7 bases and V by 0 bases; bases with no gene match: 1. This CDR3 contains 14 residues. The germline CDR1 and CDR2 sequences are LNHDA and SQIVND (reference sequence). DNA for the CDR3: TGTGCCAGTAGTATAGAGACAGGGGGAAATGAGCAGTTCTTC. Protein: CASSIETGGNEQFF.

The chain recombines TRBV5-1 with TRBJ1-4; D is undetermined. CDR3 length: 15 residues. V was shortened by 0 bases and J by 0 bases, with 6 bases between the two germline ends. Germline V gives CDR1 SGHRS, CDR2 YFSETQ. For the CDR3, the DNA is TGCGCCAGCAGCTTGGAGCTAGCAACTAATGAAAAACTGTTTTTT. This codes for CASSLELATNEKLFF.

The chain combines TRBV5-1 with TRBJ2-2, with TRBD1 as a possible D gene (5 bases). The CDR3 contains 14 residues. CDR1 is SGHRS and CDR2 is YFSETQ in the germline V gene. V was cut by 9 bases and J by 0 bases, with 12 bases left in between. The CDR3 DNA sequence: TGCGCCACCACACAGGAACCGAACACCGGGGAGCTGTTTTTT. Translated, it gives CATTQEPNTGELFF. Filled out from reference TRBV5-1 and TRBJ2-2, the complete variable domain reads KAGVTQTPRYLIKTRGQQVTLSCSPISGHRSVSWYQQTPGQGLQFLFEYFSETQRNKGNFPGRFSGRQFSNSRSEMNVSTLELGDSALYLCATTQEPNTGELFFGEGSRLTVL.

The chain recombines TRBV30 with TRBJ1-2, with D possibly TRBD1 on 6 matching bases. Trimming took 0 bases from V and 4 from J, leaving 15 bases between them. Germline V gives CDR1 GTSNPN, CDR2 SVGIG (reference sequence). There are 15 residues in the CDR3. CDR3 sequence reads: CAWSVPQGTIYGYTF. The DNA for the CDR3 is TGTGCCTGGAGTGTACCCCAGGGGACCATCTATGGCTACACCTTC.

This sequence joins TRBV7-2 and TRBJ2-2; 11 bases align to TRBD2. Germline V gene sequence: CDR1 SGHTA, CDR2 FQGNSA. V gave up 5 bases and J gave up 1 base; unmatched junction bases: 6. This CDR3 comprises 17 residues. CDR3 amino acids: CASSLLLAGGNTGELFF. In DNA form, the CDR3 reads TGTGCCAGCAGCCTACTTCTAGCGGGGGGGAACACCGGGGAGCTGTTTTTT.

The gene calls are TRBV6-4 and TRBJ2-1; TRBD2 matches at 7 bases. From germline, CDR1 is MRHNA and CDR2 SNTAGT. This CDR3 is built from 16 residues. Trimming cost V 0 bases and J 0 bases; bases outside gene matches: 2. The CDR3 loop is CASSDSGGSSYNEQFF. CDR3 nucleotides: TGTGCCAGCAGTGACTCCGGCGGGAGCTCCTACAATGAGCAGTTCTTC.

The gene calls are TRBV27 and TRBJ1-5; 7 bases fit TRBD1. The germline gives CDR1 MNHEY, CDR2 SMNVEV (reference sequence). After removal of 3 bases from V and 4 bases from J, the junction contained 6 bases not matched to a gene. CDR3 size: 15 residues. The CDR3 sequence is CASSLVTGSNQPQHF. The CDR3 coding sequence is TGTGCCAGCAGTTTGGTGACAGGGTCTAATCAGCCCCAGCATTTT.

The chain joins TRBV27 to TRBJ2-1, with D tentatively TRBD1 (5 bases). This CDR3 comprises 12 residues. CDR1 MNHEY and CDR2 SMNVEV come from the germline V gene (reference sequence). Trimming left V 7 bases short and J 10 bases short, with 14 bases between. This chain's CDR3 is CASTPRAGEQFF. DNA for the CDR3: TGTGCCAGCACCCCCAGGGCAGGGGAGCAGTTCTTC.

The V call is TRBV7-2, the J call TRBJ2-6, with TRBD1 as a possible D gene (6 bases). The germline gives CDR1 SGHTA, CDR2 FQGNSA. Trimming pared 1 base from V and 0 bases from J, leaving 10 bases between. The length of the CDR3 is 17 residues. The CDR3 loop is CASSLVGGSSGANVLTF. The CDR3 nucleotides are TGTGCCAGCAGCTTAGTAGGGGGAAGCTCTGGGGCCAACGTCCTGACTTTC.

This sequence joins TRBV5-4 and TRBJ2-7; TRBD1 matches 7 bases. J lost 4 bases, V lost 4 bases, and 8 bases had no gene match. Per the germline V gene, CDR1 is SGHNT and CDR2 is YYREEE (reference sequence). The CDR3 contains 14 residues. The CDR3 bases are TGTGCCAGCAGCCCCGGGACAGAAGCTTACGAGCAGTACTTC. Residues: CASSPGTEAYEQYF.

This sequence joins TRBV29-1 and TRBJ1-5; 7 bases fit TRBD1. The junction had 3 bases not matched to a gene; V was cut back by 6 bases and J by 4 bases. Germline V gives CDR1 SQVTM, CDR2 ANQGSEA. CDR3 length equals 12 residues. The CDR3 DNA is TGCAGCGTCTCACAGGGGAATCAGCCCCAGCATTTT. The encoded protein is CSVSQGNQPQHF.

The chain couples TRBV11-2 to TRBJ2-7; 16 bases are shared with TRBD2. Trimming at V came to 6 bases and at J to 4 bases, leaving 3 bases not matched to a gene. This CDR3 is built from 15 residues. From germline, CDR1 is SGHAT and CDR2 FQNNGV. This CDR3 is CASREGLAGGYEQYF. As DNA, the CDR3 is TGTGCCAGCAGAGAGGGACTAGCGGGAGGGTACGAGCAGTACTTC.

DNA for the CDR3: TGTGCCAGCAGGACAGGGGGCGGAGAGACCCAGTACTTC. As protein: CASRTGGGETQYF. This chain uses TRBV6-5 with TRBJ2-5; 10 nucleotides line up with TRBD1. V shed 6 bases and J 4 bases; nucleotides not matched to a gene: 2. This CDR3 has 13 residues. CDR1 is MNHEY and CDR2 is SVGAGI in the germline V gene.

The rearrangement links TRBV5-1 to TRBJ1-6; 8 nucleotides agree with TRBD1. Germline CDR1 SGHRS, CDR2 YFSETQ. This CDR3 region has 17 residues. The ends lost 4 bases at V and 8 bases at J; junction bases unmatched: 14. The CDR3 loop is CASSAIIGQGGDSPLHF. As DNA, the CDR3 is TGCGCCAGCAGCGCAATAATAGGACAGGGAGGAGATTCACCCCTCCACTTT.

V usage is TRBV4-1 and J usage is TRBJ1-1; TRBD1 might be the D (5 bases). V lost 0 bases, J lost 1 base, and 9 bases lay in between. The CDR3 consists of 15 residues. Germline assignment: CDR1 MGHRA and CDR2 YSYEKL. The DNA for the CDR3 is TGCGCCAGCAGCCAAGAAGGGGCAGGGAACACTGAAGCTTTCTTT. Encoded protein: CASSQEGAGNTEAFF.

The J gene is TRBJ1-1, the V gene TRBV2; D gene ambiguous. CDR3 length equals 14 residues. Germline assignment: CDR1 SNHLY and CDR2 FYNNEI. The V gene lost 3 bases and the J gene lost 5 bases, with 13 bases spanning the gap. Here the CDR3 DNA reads TGTGCCAGCAGTGAGGGCCCCCGGTGGACTGAAGCTTTCTTT. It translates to CASSEGPRWTEAFF.

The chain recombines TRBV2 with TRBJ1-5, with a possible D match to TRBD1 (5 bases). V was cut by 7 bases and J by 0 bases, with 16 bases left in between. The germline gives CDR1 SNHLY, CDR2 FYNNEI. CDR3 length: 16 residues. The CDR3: CASKRAGISSNQPQHF. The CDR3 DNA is TGTGCCAGCAAACGAGCAGGGATCTCTAGCAATCAGCCCCAGCATTTT. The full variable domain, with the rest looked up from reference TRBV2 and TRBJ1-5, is EPEVTQTPSHQVTQMGQEVILRCVPISNHLYFYWYRQILGQKVEFLVSFYNNEISEKSEIFDDQFSVERPDGSNFTLKIRSTKLEDSAMYFCASKRAGISSNQPQHFGDGTRLSIL.

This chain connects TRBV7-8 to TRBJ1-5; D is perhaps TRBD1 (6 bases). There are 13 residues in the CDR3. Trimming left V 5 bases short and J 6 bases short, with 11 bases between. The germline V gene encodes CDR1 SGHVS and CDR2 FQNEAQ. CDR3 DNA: TGTGCCAGCAGCACACAGGGTTTTCAGCCCCAGCATTTT. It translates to CASSTQGFQPQHF. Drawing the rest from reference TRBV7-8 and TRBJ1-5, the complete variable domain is GAGVSQSPRYKVAKRGQDVALRCDPISGHVSLFWYQQALGQGPEFLTYFQNEAQLDKSGLPSDRFFAERPEGSVSTLKIQRTQQEDSAVYLCASSTQGFQPQHFGDGTRLSIL.

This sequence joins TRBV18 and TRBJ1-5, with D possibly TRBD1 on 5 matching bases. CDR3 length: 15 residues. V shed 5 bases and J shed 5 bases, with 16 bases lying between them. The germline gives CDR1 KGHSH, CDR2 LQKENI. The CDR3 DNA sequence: TGTGCCAGCTCATCGAAGACAGTGCCAGATCAGCCCCAGCATTTT. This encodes CASSSKTVPDQPQHF.

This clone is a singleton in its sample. In nucleotides, the CDR3 is TGTGCCAGCAGCTTAGACCCAGGGCGCGAGCAGTACTTC. This sequence encodes CASSLDPGREQYF. This chain joins TRBV7-9 and TRBJ2-7; tentatively, D is TRBD1 (5 bases). The CDR3 runs to 13 residues. The V end lost 1 base, the J end lost 6 bases, and 10 bases lay between the germline ends. CDR1 and CDR2 from the germline V gene are SEHNR and FQNEAQ (reference sequence).

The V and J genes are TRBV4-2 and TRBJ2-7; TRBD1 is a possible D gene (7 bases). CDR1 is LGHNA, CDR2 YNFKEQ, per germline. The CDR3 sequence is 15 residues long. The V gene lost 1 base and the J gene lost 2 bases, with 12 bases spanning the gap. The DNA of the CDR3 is TGTGCCAGCAGCCAAGTGGCGGGACAGACCTACGAGCAGTACTTC. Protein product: CASSQVAGQTYEQYF.

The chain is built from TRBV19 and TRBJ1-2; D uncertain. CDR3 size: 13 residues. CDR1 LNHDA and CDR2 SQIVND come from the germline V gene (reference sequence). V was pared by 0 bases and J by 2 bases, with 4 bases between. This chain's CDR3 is CASSIDQNYGYTF. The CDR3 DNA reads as TGTGCCAGTAGTATAGATCAGAACTATGGCTACACCTTC.

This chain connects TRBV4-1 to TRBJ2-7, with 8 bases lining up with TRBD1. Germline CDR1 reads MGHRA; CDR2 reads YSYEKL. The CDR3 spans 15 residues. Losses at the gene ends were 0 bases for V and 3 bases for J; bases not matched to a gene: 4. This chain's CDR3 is CASSQEWTGNYEQYF. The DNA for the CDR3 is TGCGCCAGCAGCCAAGAATGGACAGGGAACTACGAGCAGTACTTC.

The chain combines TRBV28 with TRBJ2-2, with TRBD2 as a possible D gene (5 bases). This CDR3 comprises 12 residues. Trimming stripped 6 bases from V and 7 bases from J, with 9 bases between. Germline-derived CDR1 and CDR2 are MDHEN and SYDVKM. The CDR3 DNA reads TGTGCCAGCAGACGGAGGATCGGGGAGCTGTTTTTT. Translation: CASRRRIGELFF. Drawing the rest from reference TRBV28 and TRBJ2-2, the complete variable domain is DVKVTQSSRYLVKRTGEKVFLECVQDMDHENMFWYRQDPGLGLRLIYFSYDVKMKEKGDIPEGYSVSREKKERFSLILESASTNQTSMYLCASRRRIGELFFGEGSRLTVL.

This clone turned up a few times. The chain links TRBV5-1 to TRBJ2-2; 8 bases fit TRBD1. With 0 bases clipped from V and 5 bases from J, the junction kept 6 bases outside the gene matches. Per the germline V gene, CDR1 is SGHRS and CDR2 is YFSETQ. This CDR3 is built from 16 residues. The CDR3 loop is CASSLGQGRLTGELFF. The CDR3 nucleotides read TGCGCCAGCAGCTTGGGACAGGGGCGGTTGACCGGGGAGCTGTTTTTT.

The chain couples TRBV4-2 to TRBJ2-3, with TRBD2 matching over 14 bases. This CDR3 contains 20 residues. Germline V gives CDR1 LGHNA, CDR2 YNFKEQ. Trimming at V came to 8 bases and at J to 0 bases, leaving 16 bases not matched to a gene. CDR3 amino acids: CASGEESGLAGGPSTDTQYF. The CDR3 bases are TGTGCCAGCGGAGAGGAAAGCGGACTAGCGGGAGGTCCCAGCACAGATACGCAGTATTTT.